The 19 T cell receptor beta chains below come from one sample, sequenced in a study of STAT5B mutations in CD4+ large granular lymphocyte leukemia. Generated by immunoSEQ multiplex PCR, the TCRdb table keeps only in-frame clones and is missing some. Of approximately 24,000 clones listed, about 78% were seen once; the top ten hold about 0.42%. What was sequenced was CD4+ T cells from blood buffy coats. The receptors come from a human donor in good health.

The chain recombines TRBV7-2 with TRBJ2-1; TRBD2 matches at 11 bases. The CDR3 has 18 amino acids. J gave up 1 base and V 8 bases, and 13 bases lay outside the gene matches. The germline V gene encodes CDR1 SGHTA and CDR2 FQGNSA. Here the CDR3 reads CASSPSSGGARSYNEQFF. CDR3 DNA sequence: TGTGCCAGCTCCCCGAGTAGCGGGGGGGCCAGATCCTACAATGAGCAGTTCTTC. Complete variable domain (other parts from reference TRBV7-2 and TRBJ2-1): GAGVSQSPSNKVTEKGKDVELRCDPISGHTALYWYRQSLGQGLEFLIYFQGNSAPDKSGLPSDRFSAERTGGSVSTLTIQRTQQEDSAVYLCASSPSSGGARSYNEQFFGPGTRLTVL.

This clone showed up just a few times. The CDR3 DNA follows: TGTGCCAGTGGACGGCTGAACACTGAAGCTTTCTTT. Protein: CASGRLNTEAFF. This chain joins TRBV6-6 and TRBJ1-1; D remains unclear. CDR1 and CDR2 from the germline V gene are MNHNY and SVGAGI (reference sequence). This CDR3 region has 12 residues. V lost 9 bases and J 0 bases, leaving 8 bases between the germline ends.

The chain combines TRBV28 with TRBJ2-1; 11 nucleotides line up with TRBD1. The CDR3 sequence is 16 residues long. Germline V gene sequence: CDR1 MDHEN, CDR2 SYDVKM. Unmatched junction bases numbered 10, after V lost 5 bases and J lost 7 bases. CDR3 in amino acids: CASSLLRDRGFNEQFF. CDR3 DNA: TGTGCCAGCAGTCTGCTCCGGGACAGGGGGTTTAATGAGCAGTTCTTC.

The CDR3 region has the DNA TGTGCCAGCGCAATAGCGGCAGAGACCCAGTACTTC. Protein sequence: CASAIAAETQYF. The rearrangement joins TRBV7-9 to TRBJ2-5; a possible D gene is TRBD2 (6 bases). The V gene's germline CDR1 is SEHNR and CDR2 FQNEAQ (reference sequence). Trimming left V 8 bases short and J 4 bases short, with 11 bases between. This CDR3 region has 12 residues.

There are a few counts of this clone. The V call is TRBV7-6, the J call TRBJ2-7; D is unclear. Trimming stripped 5 bases from V and 3 bases from J, with 8 bases between. Germline V CDR1 and CDR2: SGHVS, FNYEAQ. The CDR3 length is 12 residues. CDR3 in DNA: TGTGCCAGCAGCGATGACATCTACGAGCAGTACTTC. The encoded protein is CASSDDIYEQYF.

V and J are TRBV19 and TRBJ1-5, with D possibly TRBD1 on 6 matching bases. CDR3 size: 15 residues. CDR1 LNHDA and CDR2 SQIVND come from the germline V gene (reference sequence). Deletions cut 9 bases from V and 1 base from J, with 16 bases between. The CDR3 coding sequence is TGTGCCAGCGGGGCCGAAGGACAGAGCAATCAGCCCCAGCATTTT. Protein product: CASGAEGQSNQPQHF. The full variable domain, its missing parts supplied by reference TRBV19 and TRBJ1-5, is DGGITQSPKYLFRKEGQNVTLSCEQNLNHDAMYWYRQDPGQGLRLIYYSQIVNDFQKGDIAEGYSVSREKKESFPLTVTSAQKNPTAFYLCASGAEGQSNQPQHFGDGTRLSIL.

J is TRBJ2-1 and V is TRBV15; D is possibly TRBD1 (6 bases). With 3 bases removed from V and 4 bases from J, the gap between germline ends came to 10 bases. CDR1 LNHNV and CDR2 YYDKDF come from the germline V gene (reference sequence). The CDR3 has 14 amino acids. CDR3 amino acids: CATSRRQEYNEQFF. In DNA, the CDR3 is TGTGCCACCAGCAGGAGACAGGAGTACAATGAGCAGTTCTTC.

This clone was observed a handful of times. This sequence joins TRBV6-5 and TRBJ2-7, with 7 bases aligning to TRBD1. The CDR3 contains 12 residues. J gave up 1 base and V 6 bases, and 0 bases lay outside the gene matches. Germline values: CDR1 MNHEY, CDR2 SVGAGI. The CDR3, as DNA: TGTGCCAGCAGGACAGGGTCCTACGAGCAGTACTTC. Amino acid sequence: CASRTGSYEQYF.

The chain recombines TRBV27 with TRBJ2-1, with 11 nucleotides matching TRBD2. The V gene end was trimmed by 9 bases and the J gene end by 9 bases; junction bases not matched to a gene: 13. Germline-derived CDR1 and CDR2 are MNHEY and SMNVEV (reference sequence). CDR3 length: 15 amino acids. The CDR3 protein is CASNRPSGRNTEQFF. DNA of the CDR3: TGTGCCAGTAACAGGCCTAGCGGGAGGAACACTGAGCAGTTCTTC.

With regard to this clone: The junction departs from the called germline gene at one end, perhaps through a read error. J is TRBJ1-1 and V is TRBV7-7; D remains unclear. CDR3 length: 13 residues. CDR1 and CDR2 (germline): SSHAT, FNYEAQ (reference sequence). The CDR3 nucleotides are TGTGCTAGCAGCTTAGCAGTTGAGACTGAAGCTTTCTTT. The encoded protein is CASSLAVETEAFF.

This clone occurred once. V usage is TRBV27 and J usage is TRBJ2-6; D is undetermined. V lost 6 bases to trimming and J lost 0 bases, with 12 bases between them. The CDR3 runs to 16 residues. Germline values: CDR1 MNHEY, CDR2 SMNVEV (reference sequence). The CDR3 loop reads CASRVEWDSGANVLTF. In DNA form, the CDR3 reads TGTGCCAGCAGGGTCGAGTGGGACTCTGGGGCCAACGTCCTGACTTTC.

V is TRBV9 and J is TRBJ2-6; D call uncertain. The CDR3 has 15 residues. CDR1 is SGDLS, CDR2 YYNGEE, per germline. Trimming shortened V by 2 bases and J by 2 bases, and 8 bases separated the two germline ends. The CDR3 coding sequence is TGTGCCAGCAGCGTGGGCCCTCCTGGGGCCAACGTCCTGACTTTC. It yields the protein CASSVGPPGANVLTF.

V usage is TRBV30 and J usage is TRBJ2-2; no clear D. The CDR3 is made up of 14 amino acids. The V gene's germline CDR1 is GTSNPN and CDR2 SVGIG (reference sequence). Trimming took 4 bases from V and 1 from J, leaving 10 bases between them. The CDR3 DNA is TGTGCCTGGAAAAGAGAGAGGAACACCGGGGAGCTGTTTTTT. Residues: CAWKRERNTGELFF.

The genes are TRBV28 and TRBJ1-2; D is uncertain. Trimming removed 2 bases at V and 7 bases at J, with 11 bases between. Germline CDR1 and CDR2: MDHEN and SYDVKM. The CDR3 has 13 amino acids. CDR3 sequence reads: CASSLKVRVGYTF. CDR3 DNA: TGTGCCAGCAGTTTAAAGGTGCGCGTTGGCTACACCTTC.

This chain connects TRBV4-3 to TRBJ2-2; 8 bases map to TRBD1. J lost 1 base, V lost 4 bases, and 2 bases had no gene match. CDR1 LGHNA and CDR2 YSLEER come from the germline V gene. The CDR3 spans 15 residues. CDR3 nucleotide sequence: TGCGCCAGCAGCCCGGGACAGGTGAACACCGGGGAGCTGTTTTTT. Protein product: CASSPGQVNTGELFF.

This clone was counted between two and nine times. The CDR3 region has the DNA TGTGCCACCAGCAGAGAACTAGCGACGTCCTACGAGCAGTACTTC. Translation: CATSRELATSYEQYF. The genes are TRBV15 and TRBJ2-7; 7 bases align to TRBD2. The CDR3 loop spans 15 amino acids. The germline CDR1 and CDR2 sequences are LNHNV and YYDKDF (reference sequence). The ends lost 0 bases at V and 1 base at J; junction bases unmatched: 3.

This rearrangement joins TRBV7-8 to TRBJ2-5; 9 bases match TRBD2. Unmatched junction bases numbered 11, after V lost 3 bases and J lost 9 bases. This CDR3 has 15 residues. The germline gives CDR1 SGHVS, CDR2 FQNEAQ. CDR3 amino acids: CASSFGFEREAAQYF. The CDR3 DNA is TGTGCCAGCAGCTTTGGGTTCGAGCGGGAGGCGGCCCAGTACTTC. The complete variable domain, with remaining parts taken from reference TRBV7-8 and TRBJ2-5, reads GAGVSQSPRYKVAKRGQDVALRCDPISGHVSLFWYQQALGQGPEFLTYFQNEAQLDKSGLPSDRFFAERPEGSVSTLKIQRTQQEDSAVYLCASSFGFEREAAQYFGPGTRLLVL.

This clone showed up just a few times. The chain combines TRBV28 with TRBJ1-1; 7 nucleotides line up with TRBD1. The germline V gene has CDR1 MDHEN and CDR2 SYDVKM. This CDR3 has 13 residues. The trim removed 4 bases at V and 11 bases at J, leaving 10 bases unmatched. The CDR3 spells CASSSLRQGDAFF. The CDR3 DNA reads as TGTGCCAGCAGTTCGTTAAGACAGGGTGATGCTTTCTTT. The variable domain in full, with the rest retrieved from reference TRBV28 and TRBJ1-1, is DVKVTQSSRYLVKRTGEKVFLECVQDMDHENMFWYRQDPGLGLRLIYFSYDVKMKEKGDIPEGYSVSREKKERFSLILESASTNQTSMYLCASSSLRQGDAFFGQGTRLTVV.

The count of this clone is one. This chain joins TRBV30 and TRBJ2-1, with a possible D match to TRBD1 (6 bases). CDR1 and CDR2 (germline): GTSNPN, SVGIG (reference sequence). This CDR3 contains 16 residues. V lost 5 bases and J lost 4, with 21 bases in between. For the CDR3, the DNA is TGTGCCTGGTATACGACAGGCCTATCCCCTTACAATGAGCAGTTCTTC. It specifies CAWYTTGLSPYNEQFF.